This TCR beta chain was identified during a study of shared clonotypes between healthy human individuals. Notes on the study in general: Naive subsets typically showed greater estimated richness than memory subsets.

TCRdb's table, derived via immunoSEQ multiplex PCR, lists solely in-frame clones and lacks some. The table records about 1.4 million clones, around 97% of them present only once. Comments on this clone: Its antigen is as yet unknown.

The CDR3 spans 16 residues. Germline V lookup: CDR1 LNHNV, CDR2 YYDKDF (reference sequence). V gave up 5 bases and J gave up 3 bases; unmatched junction bases: 8. This rearrangement joins TRBV15 to TRBJ2-2; 8 bases agree with TRBD1. The origin of this receptor is a man aged 25 to 40 in good health. Input material: naive CD4+ T cells sorted from blood. Specified subset: CD45RA+ positively selected. CDR3 protein: CATSGIRGQDTGELFF. The DNA of the CDR3 is TGTGCCACCAGCGGCATCAGGGGGCAGGACACCGGGGAGCTGTTTTTT.